This entry lists 6 T cell receptor beta chains sequenced from one sample in a study of regulatory T cells in long-lasting Graves disease. Time point specified: persistent/refractory GD, antithyroid drugs over 5 years with positive TRAb. RNA isolated from PBMCs was used to make the TCR library. HTBI primers from iRepertoire and Arm-PCR of CDR3 regions yielded the TCR beta libraries. TCRdb reprocessed the multiplex PCR reads with MiXCR, giving one entry per CDR3 protein. The sample holds about 460,000 distinct CDR3 sequences, approximately 23% seen once. The sample was peripheral blood mononuclear cells (PBMCs), taken when the disease was refractory, from a patient treated with antithyroid drugs. Receptors were obtained from a female donor with Graves disease.

This clonotype has a count of ten or more. The genes are TRBV6-1 and TRBJ2-5, with D possibly matching TRBD2 (6 bases). The CDR3 extends over 16 amino acids. In germline, CDR1 is MNHNS, CDR2 SASEGT. Trimming left V 7 bases short and J 1 base short, with 19 bases between. The CDR3 bases are TGTGCCAGCAACTGGAGGGTGGCGTGGAGCCAAGAGACCCAGTACTTC. Translation gives CASNWRVAWSQETQYF.

This clonotype was detected only a few times. V and J are TRBV14 and TRBJ1-2, with D possibly TRBD1 on 5 matching bases. There are 15 residues in the CDR3. Germline V gives CDR1 SGHDN, CDR2 FVKESK. The V end was cut by 4 bases, the J end by 4 bases, with 16 bases between. The CDR3 region is CASSPFGGEFYGYTF. The CDR3 DNA reads as TGTGCCAGCAGCCCCTTCGGGGGGGAGTTCTATGGCTACACCTTC.

This clonotype has at least ten counts. The V and J genes are TRBV7-9 and TRBJ1-2, with D perhaps TRBD1 (6 bases). The CDR3 totals 14 residues. Germline CDR1 is SEHNR and CDR2 is FQNEAQ (reference sequence). The V end was cut by 1 base, the J end by 4 bases, with 10 bases between. The CDR3 is CASSLDRDSYGYTF. CDR3 sequence (DNA): TGTGCCAGCAGCTTAGACAGGGACTCCTATGGCTACACCTTC. The full variable domain, completed using reference TRBV7-9 and TRBJ1-2, is DTGVSQNPRHKITKRGQNVTFRCDPISEHNRLYWYRQTLGQGPEFLTYFQNEAQLEKSRLLSDRFSAERPKGSFSTLEIQRTEQGDSAMYLCASSLDRDSYGYTFGSGTRLTVV.

The chain is built from TRBV20-1 and TRBJ1-6, with D maybe TRBD1 (5 bases). Germline CDR1 is DFQATT and CDR2 is SNEGSKA (reference sequence). The CDR3 runs 16 residues. Trimming removed 6 bases from V and 4 bases from J, with 19 bases in between. The CDR3 sequence is CSATLGGEHYNSPLHF. In DNA form, the CDR3 reads TGCAGTGCCACGCTGGGAGGGGAGCATTATAATTCACCCCTCCACTTT.

This clonotype was observed a few times. This CDR3 is CASSYPQSNQPQHF. CDR3 sequence (DNA): TGTGCCAGCAGTTACCCCCAAAGCAATCAGCCCCAGCATTTT. V gene TRBV6-2 or TRBV6-3 combines with J gene TRBJ1-5; D gene uncertain. Germline V gives CDR1 MNHEY, CDR2 SVGEGT. V gave up 2 bases and J gave up 1 base, with 6 bases separating them. This CDR3 comprises 14 residues.

V and J are TRBV12-3 or TRBV12-4 and TRBJ2-1; D perhaps matches TRBD1 (6 bases). Deletions cut 3 bases from V and 6 bases from J, with 15 bases between. The CDR3 totals 15 residues. The CDR3, as DNA: TGTGCCAGCAGTTTCGTACAGGGCTCAAGCAATGAGCAGTTCTTC. This codes for CASSFVQGSSNEQFF.